These 26 T cell receptor beta chains originate from one sample sequenced in a study of T cell responses to AZD1222 COVID-19 vaccine. Libraries were prepared by immunoSEQ multiplex PCR; TCRdb keeps only in-frame clonotypes and omits some of them. This sample has roughly 77,000 clones, with less than 95% found just once. The input for sequencing was peripheral blood, taken 28 days after the second AZD1222 dose. These receptors were collected from an adult who received the AZD1222 COVID-19 vaccine.

The gene calls are TRBV7-6 and TRBJ2-7; no reliable D call. Germline CDR1 SGHVS, CDR2 FNYEAQ. The V end lost 1 base, the J end lost 0 bases, and 19 bases lay between the germline ends. The CDR3 consists of 18 residues. The chain's CDR3 is CASSLEIGRPESSYEQYF. DNA of the CDR3: TGTGCCAGCAGCTTAGAAATTGGGCGACCGGAAAGCTCCTACGAGCAGTACTTC.

This sequence joins TRBV6-2 or TRBV6-3 and TRBJ2-5; 7 bases line up with TRBD2. Germline V gene data show CDR1 as MNHEY and CDR2 as SVGEGT. The length of the CDR3 is 14 residues. V lost 5 bases to trimming and J lost 1 base; unmatched junction nucleotides: 4. Here the CDR3 reads CASSPSGIQETQYF. CDR3 nucleotides: TGTGCCAGCAGTCCAAGCGGGATCCAAGAGACCCAGTACTTC.

The chain carries TRBV7-9 and TRBJ1-1; TRBD1 matches 7 bases. CDR1 SEHNR and CDR2 FQNEAQ come from the germline V gene (reference sequence). CDR3 length: 13 residues. The V gene end was trimmed by 5 bases and the J gene end by 4 bases; junction bases not matched to a gene: 4. CDR3 protein: CASSPDRATEAFF. The CDR3 coding sequence is TGTGCCAGCAGCCCCGACAGGGCCACTGAAGCTTTCTTT.

A note on this clone: The junction shows a germline mismatch at one end, possibly a read error. The chain is built from TRBV3-1 (or the pseudogene TRBV3-2) and TRBJ2-1; maybe TRBD1 (6 bases). Germline V gene sequence: CDR1 LGHDT, CDR2 YNNKEL (reference sequence). This CDR3 contains 12 residues. The CDR3 DNA sequence: TGTGCCAGCAGCCATAGAGGACAGAGTTCCCTCTTC. Translating gives CASSHRGQSSLF.

This rearrangement joins TRBV10-2 to TRBJ2-7, with 11 bases identical to TRBD1. Germline V gene lookup returns CDR1 WSHSY and CDR2 SAAADI. Trimming took 0 bases from V and 0 from J; bases not matched to a gene: 7. This CDR3 has 18 amino acids. CDR3: CASSESVRGTGGSYEQYF. The CDR3 nucleotides read TGCGCCAGCAGTGAGTCGGTTCGTGGGACAGGGGGCTCCTACGAGCAGTACTTC.

This chain uses TRBV7-2 with TRBJ2-5; 7 bases line up with TRBD1. V dropped 4 bases and J dropped 1; count of bases not matched to a gene: 3. Per the germline V gene, CDR1 is SGHTA and CDR2 is FQGNSA. The CDR3 covers 14 residues. CDR3 sequence: CASSSTGVQETQYF. The CDR3 DNA follows: TGTGCCAGCAGCTCTACAGGGGTCCAAGAGACCCAGTACTTC.

The V gene is TRBV7-3, the J gene TRBJ2-4; 7 positions agree with TRBD2. Germline CDR1 reads SGHTA; CDR2 reads FQGTGA. Losses at the gene ends were 5 bases for V and 8 bases for J; bases not matched to a gene: 12. The CDR3 covers 15 residues. The DNA for the CDR3 is TGTGCCAGCAGCCTATCGCTGGGAGGGGAAGACATTCAGTACTTC. Protein: CASSLSLGGEDIQYF.

The V and J genes are TRBV4-1 and TRBJ1-2; 11 bases agree with TRBD1. J gave up 4 bases and V 2 bases, and 6 bases lay outside the gene matches. Germline V gene sequence: CDR1 MGHRA, CDR2 YSYEKL. The CDR3 consists of 16 residues. DNA for the CDR3: TGCGCCAGCAGCCAAACTCAGGACAGGGGGCTCTATGGCTACACCTTC. Translation gives CASSQTQDRGLYGYTF.

The chain employs TRBV4-3 and TRBJ2-1, with D uncertain. Germline-derived CDR1 and CDR2 are LGHNA and YSLEER. V lost 2 bases and J 8 bases, leaving 13 bases between the germline ends. The CDR3 loop spans 14 amino acids. CDR3 bases: TGCGCCAGCAGCCAAATTGAAGGTTTTGATGAGCAGTTCTTC. Amino acids: CASSQIEGFDEQFF.

The chain carries TRBV7-2 and TRBJ1-1; D is undetermined. Germline lookup yields CDR1 SGHTA and CDR2 FQGNSA. Trimming removed 3 bases from V and 6 bases from J, with 11 bases in between. This CDR3 spans 13 amino acids. In nucleotides, the CDR3 is TGTGCCAGCAGCTTTGCGGGAGGCGCTGAAGCTTTCTTT. Translation gives CASSFAGGAEAFF.

The chain joins TRBV27 to TRBJ1-2; D remains ambiguous. The germline V gene has CDR1 MNHEY and CDR2 SMNVEV (reference sequence). The CDR3 is made up of 17 amino acids. V dropped 2 bases and J dropped 0 bases, with 16 bases sitting between them. The CDR3 spells CASSLRGPDVSNYGYTF. DNA for the CDR3: TGTGCCAGCAGTTTAAGAGGTCCCGATGTCTCTAACTATGGCTACACCTTC.

The chain employs TRBV21-1 and TRBJ1-2; the table calls TRBD1, which could not be checked here. TRBV21-1 is a recognized pseudogene. The CDR3 loop spans 19 amino acids. The CDR3 sequence: CASSKALSKGAHLICGYTF. Here the CDR3 DNA reads TGTGCCAGCAGCAAAGCGCTTTCGAAAGGGGCTCACCTAATCTGTGGCTACACCTTC.

The V gene is TRBV19, the J gene TRBJ1-2; D gene ambiguous. Germline CDR1 LNHDA, CDR2 SQIVND (reference sequence). The V end lost 3 bases, the J end lost 5 bases, and 10 bases lay between the germline ends. The CDR3 contains 13 residues. The CDR3 coding sequence is TGTGCCAGTAGTATGGACCCCGAGTATGGCTACACCTTC. Its protein is CASSMDPEYGYTF.

The CDR3 coding sequence is TGTGCCAGCACGGCAGACTACTACGAGCAGTACTTC. It is translated as CASTADYYEQYF. V is TRBV7-9 and J is TRBJ2-7; D might be TRBD2 (5 bases). This CDR3 is built from 12 residues. Germline V gene data show CDR1 as SEHNR and CDR2 as FQNEAQ (reference sequence). Between the trimmed V and J ends, which lost 7 bases and 3 bases, there was a span of 10 bases.

V is TRBV5-4 and J is TRBJ2-1, with 10 nucleotides matching TRBD2. The CDR3 covers 15 residues. The V segment lost 5 bases and the J segment 7 bases; nucleotides outside the gene matches: 9. Germline values: CDR1 SGHNT, CDR2 YYREEE (reference sequence). The CDR3 reads CASSPSGGAMNEQFF. CDR3 DNA sequence: TGTGCCAGCAGTCCGAGCGGGGGGGCTATGAATGAGCAGTTCTTC.

The chain employs TRBV7-8 and TRBJ2-3; D unresolved. CDR3 length equals 17 residues. Trimming cost V 6 bases and J 2 bases, with 21 bases left between them. Germline-derived CDR1 and CDR2 are SGHVS and FQNEAQ. In DNA, the CDR3 is TGTGCCAGCAGTATTCTTGGCGGTGGGCGGACCACAGATACGCAGTATTTT. Amino acids: CASSILGGGRTTDTQYF.

The rearrangement joins TRBV2 to TRBJ2-3, with 15 bases matching TRBD2. The germline gives CDR1 SNHLY, CDR2 FYNNEI. The CDR3 is 16 residues long. V lost 6 bases, J lost 1 base, and 2 bases stayed unmatched. In nucleotides, the CDR3 is TGTGCCAGCAGGGGACTAGCGGGGGGTGGCACAGATACGCAGTATTTT. Amino acids: CASRGLAGGGTDTQYF.

The genes are TRBV6-5 and TRBJ1-2; D not resolved. This CDR3 has 13 residues. Trimming took off 3 bases at V and 10 bases at J, with 15 bases between the two ends. Looked up from germline, CDR1 is MNHEY and CDR2 is SVGAGI. The CDR3 loop is CASSYSSHGVYTF. Written as DNA, the CDR3 is TGTGCCAGCAGTTATTCGTCCCACGGGGTCTACACCTTC.

The rearrangement joins TRBV7-3 to TRBJ2-1, with 8 positions matching TRBD2. Germline V lookup: CDR1 SGHTA, CDR2 FQGTGA. The CDR3 is 16 residues long. V was clipped by 1 base and J by 7 bases; unmatched bases: 9. The DNA for the CDR3 is TGTGCCAGCAGCTTAATAACGGGCGGGAGGCAAAATGAGCAGTTCTTC. Translating gives CASSLITGGRQNEQFF. Based on the CDR3 plus reference TRBV7-3 and TRBJ2-1, the full variable domain is GAGVSQTPSNKVTEKGKYVELRCDPISGHTALYWYRQSLGQGPEFLIYFQGTGAADDSGLPNDRFFAVRPEGSVSTLKIQRTERGDSAVYLCASSLITGGRQNEQFFGPGTRLTVL.

The V call is TRBV11-3, the J call TRBJ2-1; D gene ambiguous. Looked up from germline, CDR1 is SGHNT and CDR2 is YENEEA. V gave up 5 bases and J gave up 10 bases, with 21 bases separating them. The CDR3 is 15 amino acids. The CDR3 DNA sequence: TGTGCCAGCAGCCCTCATTCTCGACTTCGCGAGGAGCAGTTCTTC. Its translation is CASSPHSRLREEQFF.

This clone was found once. The genes are TRBV6-5 and TRBJ2-1; D perhaps matches TRBD2 (6 bases). V was pared by 5 bases and J by 10 bases, with 18 bases between. This CDR3 spans 14 amino acids. CDR1 is MNHEY and CDR2 is SVGAGI in the germline V gene. CDR3 loop: CASSLQTRGNEQFF. CDR3 sequence (DNA): TGTGCCAGCAGTCTCCAGACACGGGGGAACGAGCAGTTCTTC.

The V call is TRBV5-5, the J call TRBJ1-4, with D tentatively TRBD1 (5 bases). Deletions cut 3 bases from V and 1 base from J, with 19 bases between. Germline CDR1 is SGHKS and CDR2 is YYEKEE (reference sequence). This CDR3 comprises 18 residues. CDR3 sequence (DNA): TGTGCCAGCAGCTCGGGAGGGGCAGCCAGGAGAACTAATGAAAAACTGTTTTTT. It codes for CASSSGGAARRTNEKLFF. The full variable domain, its missing parts supplied by reference TRBV5-5 and TRBJ1-4, is DAGVTQSPTHLIKTRGQQVTLRCSPISGHKSVSWYQQVLGQGPQFIFQYYEKEERGRGNFPDRFSARQFPNYSSELNVNALLLGDSALYLCASSSGGAARRTNEKLFFGSGTQLSVL.

The rearrangement joins TRBV6-2 or TRBV6-3 to TRBJ2-3; 12 nucleotides match TRBD2. V lost 5 bases, J lost 4 bases, and 4 bases stayed unmatched. CDR3 length: 15 amino acids. Per the germline V gene, CDR1 is MNHEY and CDR2 is SVGEGT. CDR3 DNA sequence: TGTGCCAGCAGTAAGACTAGCGGGAGAGCAGATACGCAGTATTTT. Its protein is CASSKTSGRADTQYF.

This chain uses TRBV2 with TRBJ1-3; D gene ambiguous. This CDR3 spans 12 amino acids. CDR1 and CDR2 from the germline V gene are SNHLY and FYNNEI. The V end was cut by 7 bases, the J end by 4 bases, with 8 bases between. Written as DNA, the CDR3 is TGTGCCAGCAATGTTAGGGGAAACACCATATATTTT. Its translation is CASNVRGNTIYF.

This chain joins TRBV9 and TRBJ1-2, with 7 bases matching TRBD1. This CDR3 comprises 12 residues. Trimming took 4 bases from V and 8 from J; bases not matched to a gene: 5. The germline V gene encodes CDR1 SGDLS and CDR2 YYNGEE. The CDR3 region has the DNA TGTGCCAGCAGCACCGGGACAGTAGGCTACACCTTC. Translating gives CASSTGTVGYTF.

This clone occurred once. V usage is TRBV6-5 and J usage is TRBJ1-1, with D unresolved. V lost 2 bases, J lost 10 bases, and 14 bases lay in between. This CDR3 spans 13 amino acids. Per the germline V gene, CDR1 is MNHEY and CDR2 is SVGAGI. CDR3: CASSYPNEGTAFF. DNA of the CDR3: TGTGCCAGCAGTTACCCCAATGAGGGAACAGCTTTCTTT.